The 22 T cell receptor beta chains in this list originate from one sample, sequenced in a study of T cell repertoires in cytomegalovirus infection. In TCRdb, the reads were re-called with MiXCR into one record per CDR3 protein. Of 200,000 to 300,000 distinct CDR3 sequences in the sample, approximately 9.2% were seen once. Sequences were obtained from PBMCs. The receptor set was obtained from a human donor in good health (CMV status not recorded). Some clones in this sample may be carry-over from other donors' samples.

There are many counts of this clonotype. This rearrangement joins TRBV5-4 to TRBJ2-1, with D perhaps matching TRBD1 (6 bases). The length of the CDR3 is 12 residues. V was clipped by 4 bases and J by 9 bases, with 11 bases between them. Per germline, CDR1 SGHNT and CDR2 YYREEE (reference sequence). DNA for the CDR3: TGTGCCAGCAGCCGGGACACGAGTGAGCAGTTCTTC. Its protein is CASSRDTSEQFF. Together with reference TRBV5-4 and TRBJ2-1, the CDR3 gives the full variable domain: ETGVTQSPTHLIKTRGQQVTLRCSSQSGHNTVSWYQQALGQGPQFIFQYYREEENGRGNFPPRFSGLQFPNYSSELNVNALELDDSALYLCASSRDTSEQFFGPGTRLTVL.

This clonotype occurred many times. The chain is built from TRBV7-2 and TRBJ2-7; 7 bases are shared with TRBD1. J gave up 3 bases and V 2 bases, and 10 bases lay outside the gene matches. Germline V lookup: CDR1 SGHTA, CDR2 FQGNSA. The CDR3 is made up of 16 amino acids. CDR3 region: CASSLPAGTALYEQYF. The CDR3 nucleotides are TGTGCCAGCAGCTTACCGGCCGGGACAGCCCTCTACGAGCAGTACTTC.

This clonotype showed up many times. The rearrangement uses TRBV7-2 and TRBJ1-6; 7 bases agree with TRBD1. The trim removed 5 bases at V and 5 bases at J, leaving 3 bases unmatched. CDR3 length: 14 residues. Germline V gives CDR1 SGHTA, CDR2 FQGNSA. The CDR3: CASSKDRDNSPLHF. In DNA form, the CDR3 reads TGTGCCAGCAGCAAAGACAGGGATAATTCACCCCTCCACTTT.

This chain connects TRBV5-1 to TRBJ2-7, with D maybe TRBD2 (5 bases). The V gene's germline CDR1 is SGHRS and CDR2 YFSETQ. V was trimmed by 4 bases and J by 3 bases, leaving 11 bases between them. This CDR3 is 13 amino acids long. The CDR3 DNA is TGCGCCAGCAGCCCCGCCGCGGGCTACGAGCAGTACTTC. This sequence encodes CASSPAAGYEQYF.

Ten or more counts support this clonotype. The chain couples TRBV7-2 to TRBJ1-5; D not resolved. Germline assignment: CDR1 SGHTA and CDR2 FQGNSA. V lost 1 base and J 3 bases, leaving 13 bases between the germline ends. The CDR3 runs 16 residues. For the CDR3, the DNA is TGTGCCAGCAGCTTAGGAGTAGGGAGATCCAATCAGCCCCAGCATTTT. The encoded protein is CASSLGVGRSNQPQHF.

This clonotype was recorded a few times. This chain uses TRBV28 with TRBJ2-3, with D perhaps TRBD1 or TRBD2 (6 bases each). The CDR3 is 17 amino acids. The V end was cut by 4 bases, the J end by 2 bases, with 19 bases between. Germline lookup yields CDR1 MDHEN and CDR2 SYDVKM. CDR3 sequence: CASSSGAARLHTDTQYF. CDR3 nucleotide sequence: TGTGCCAGCAGTTCGGGGGCTGCGAGGCTACACACAGATACGCAGTATTTT. Supplemented by reference TRBV28 and TRBJ2-3, the full variable domain reads DVKVTQSSRYLVKRTGEKVFLECVQDMDHENMFWYRQDPGLGLRLIYFSYDVKMKEKGDIPEGYSVSREKKERFSLILESASTNQTSMYLCASSSGAARLHTDTQYFGPGTRLTVL.

This clonotype was counted at least ten times. V is TRBV7-2 and J is TRBJ2-7; 10 bases map to TRBD2. The CDR3 is made up of 16 amino acids. J lost 5 bases, V lost 0 bases, and 7 bases had no gene match. Germline CDR1 SGHTA, CDR2 FQGNSA. CDR3 DNA: TGTGCCAGCAGCTTAGCGGGCTCCGGGACTAGCGACGAGCAGTACTTC. This sequence encodes CASSLAGSGTSDEQYF.

In this sample, this clonotype turned up many times. CDR3 sequence: CASSLKGLAGGPPGETQYF. The CDR3 DNA reads as TGTGCCAGCAGCCTCAAAGGACTAGCGGGGGGGCCTCCGGGAGAGACCCAGTACTTC. This chain uses TRBV7-2 with TRBJ2-5, with 15 bases fitting TRBD2. Per the germline V gene, CDR1 is SGHTA and CDR2 is FQGNSA. The CDR3 is made up of 19 amino acids. Trimming cost V 5 bases and J 4 bases; bases outside gene matches: 14.

In this sample, this clonotype turned up many times. The V gene is TRBV7-2, the J gene TRBJ2-3; D is possibly TRBD2 (6 bases). The length of the CDR3 is 13 residues. The V end lost 4 bases, the J end lost 1 base, and 6 bases lay between the germline ends. From germline, CDR1 is SGHTA and CDR2 FQGNSA. CDR3 protein: CASSWGGTDTQYF. The CDR3 nucleotides read TGTGCCAGCAGCTGGGGGGGCACAGATACGCAGTATTTT.

This clonotype has at least ten counts. The CDR3 protein is CAGGAGGTDTQYF. In DNA, the CDR3 is TGTGCCGGGGGGGCGGGGGGCACAGATACGCAGTATTTT. The chain is built from TRBV7-2 and TRBJ2-3, with D perhaps matching TRBD2 (7 bases). The ends were cut back, 11 bases at V and 1 base at J, with 13 bases in the middle. The CDR3 has 13 residues. Germline values: CDR1 SGHTA, CDR2 FQGNSA.

About this clonotype: A much more abundant neighbour one base away suggests this may be a read error. This chain joins TRBV7-3 and TRBJ1-1; perhaps TRBD1 as D (5 bases). Per germline, CDR1 SGHTA and CDR2 FQGTGA. The CDR3 contains 13 residues. The CDR3 nucleotides read TGTGCCAGCAGCCCCCGGACTGGGACTGAAGCTCTCTTT. This codes for CASSPRTGTEALF.

In this sample, this clonotype turned up many times. This rearrangement joins TRBV4-1 to TRBJ1-6, with a tentative D call TRBD1 (5 bases). In germline, CDR1 is MGHRA, CDR2 YSYEKL. V lost 0 bases and J 10 bases, leaving 19 bases between the germline ends. CDR3 length equals 17 residues. The CDR3 loop reads CASSQEVGLAWGSPLHF. For the CDR3, the DNA is TGCGCCAGCAGCCAAGAGGTGGGACTCGCGTGGGGGTCACCCCTCCACTTT.

This rearrangement joins TRBV3-1 to TRBJ2-6; TRBD1 is a possible D gene (7 bases). Trimming took off 5 bases at V and 0 bases at J, with 11 bases between the two ends. CDR3 length: 16 residues. The germline CDR1 and CDR2 sequences are LGHDT and YNNKEL (reference sequence). The CDR3: CASSAGQYSGANVLTF. CDR3 DNA sequence: TGTGCCAGCAGCGCGGGACAGTACTCTGGGGCCAACGTCCTGACTTTC.

Many counts were recorded for this clonotype. In DNA form, the CDR3 reads TGTGCCAGCAGCGGACGGCCACTGAACACTGAAGCTTTCTTT. Translating it yields CASSGRPLNTEAFF. The chain recombines TRBV11-2 with TRBJ1-1, with no clear D. Germline CDR1 reads SGHAT; CDR2 reads FQNNGV. The CDR3 is made up of 14 amino acids. V was cut by 5 bases and J by 0 bases, with 10 bases left in between.

This clonotype was observed at least ten times. The rearrangement links TRBV7-9 to TRBJ1-2; D is unresolved. Germline-derived CDR1 and CDR2 are SEHNR and FQNEAQ (reference sequence). V lost 8 bases and J lost 7, with 11 bases in between. This CDR3 is 11 amino acids long. The CDR3 region has the DNA TGTGCCAGCGAAAACAGTGCTGGCTACACCTTC. Translation gives CASENSAGYTF.

This clonotype was seen more than once but under ten times. This chain links TRBV5-1 with TRBJ1-1; D gene ambiguous. V was trimmed by 4 bases and J by 2 bases, leaving 12 bases between them. From germline, CDR1 is SGHRS and CDR2 YFSETQ. The CDR3 spans 14 residues. The CDR3 sequence is CASSLDGINTEAFF. The CDR3 DNA is TGCGCCAGCAGCCTCGACGGAATAAACACTGAAGCTTTCTTT.

This clonotype was observed many times. J is TRBJ2-1 and V is TRBV6-1; maybe TRBD2 (6 bases). The CDR3 length is 14 residues. V was trimmed by 5 bases and J by 4 bases, leaving 12 bases between them. Germline values: CDR1 MNHNS, CDR2 SASEGT. CDR3 nucleotide sequence: TGTGCCAGCAGTCTAGCGCAGGCATACAATGAGCAGTTCTTC. Protein: CASSLAQAYNEQFF.

This clonotype turned up a few times. This chain joins TRBV6-6 and TRBJ2-7; TRBD1 is a possible D gene (7 bases). Looked up from germline, CDR1 is MNHNY and CDR2 is SVGAGI (reference sequence). Deletions cut 5 bases from V and 9 bases from J, with 20 bases between. This CDR3 has 14 residues. The CDR3 is CASSPSGLTGVQYF. The DNA for the CDR3 is TGTGCCAGCAGTCCTTCGGGACTTACAGGGGTGCAGTACTTC.

This clonotype has more than one count but fewer than ten. The chain is built from TRBV12-3 or TRBV12-4 and TRBJ2-1; 8 bases match TRBD2. This CDR3 has 15 amino acids. J gave up 4 bases and V 6 bases, and 8 bases lay outside the gene matches. The CDR3 region is CASSLSGSTYNEQFF. Here the CDR3 DNA reads TGTGCCAGCAGCCTGAGCGGGAGTACGTACAATGAGCAGTTCTTC.

This clonotype was observed many times. The chain links TRBV14 to TRBJ2-5; D could derive from TRBD1 or TRBD2 (5 bases each). This CDR3 comprises 15 residues. CDR1 is SGHDN and CDR2 is FVKESK in the germline V gene. V gave up 1 base and J gave up 5 bases, with 14 bases separating them. CDR3 in DNA: TGTGCCAGCAGCCAAGCGAGGGGAAGGCGCGAGACCCAGTACTTC. Translated, it gives CASSQARGRRETQYF.

This clonotype was counted many times. The chain joins TRBV28 to TRBJ1-5, with a weak D call TRBD1 (6 bases). Germline loops: CDR1 MDHEN, CDR2 SYDVKM. Trimming removed 3 bases from V and 7 bases from J, with 13 bases in between. The CDR3 loop spans 14 amino acids. The CDR3 nucleotides read TGTGCCAGCAGTTTCAACAGGGTGGAGCAGCCCCAGCATTTT. Translated, it gives CASSFNRVEQPQHF. The variable domain in full, with the rest retrieved from reference TRBV28 and TRBJ1-5, is DVKVTQSSRYLVKRTGEKVFLECVQDMDHENMFWYRQDPGLGLRLIYFSYDVKMKEKGDIPEGYSVSREKKERFSLILESASTNQTSMYLCASSFNRVEQPQHFGDGTRLSIL.

This clonotype has a count of ten or more. The chain uses TRBV30 and TRBJ2-1; 7 positions agree with TRBD2. This CDR3 is built from 15 residues. The trim removed 7 bases at V and 4 bases at J, leaving 13 bases unmatched. CDR1 and CDR2 (germline): GTSNPN, SVGIG (reference sequence). CDR3 sequence reads: CASIWGGLGYNEQFF. CDR3 bases: TGTGCCTCCATATGGGGGGGACTGGGGTACAATGAGCAGTTCTTC.